This T cell receptor (beta chain) originates from a study of shared clonotypes between healthy human individuals. V shed 5 bases, J shed 0 bases, and the junction held 5 bases outside the gene matches. This CDR3 spans 15 amino acids. The V gene's germline CDR1 is SNHLY and CDR2 FYNNEI. Generated by immunoSEQ multiplex PCR, the TCRdb table keeps only in-frame clones and is missing some. The repertoire has about 580,000 clones, nearly 98% of them found once; the top ten carry 0.3%. Selected positively for CCR7 and CD45RO-negative, naive CD8 cells excluded terminally differentiated effector memory CD45RA+ cells.

The TCR was taken from a man under 40 in good health. The sequenced sample was naive CD8+ T cells sorted from blood. The chain has TRBV2 and TRBJ2-5, with 8 bases identical to TRBD1. The CDR3 nucleotides are TGTGCCAGCAGTCCAGACAGGGGTAACCAAGAGACCCAGTACTTC. Amino acids: CASSPDRGNQETQYF.